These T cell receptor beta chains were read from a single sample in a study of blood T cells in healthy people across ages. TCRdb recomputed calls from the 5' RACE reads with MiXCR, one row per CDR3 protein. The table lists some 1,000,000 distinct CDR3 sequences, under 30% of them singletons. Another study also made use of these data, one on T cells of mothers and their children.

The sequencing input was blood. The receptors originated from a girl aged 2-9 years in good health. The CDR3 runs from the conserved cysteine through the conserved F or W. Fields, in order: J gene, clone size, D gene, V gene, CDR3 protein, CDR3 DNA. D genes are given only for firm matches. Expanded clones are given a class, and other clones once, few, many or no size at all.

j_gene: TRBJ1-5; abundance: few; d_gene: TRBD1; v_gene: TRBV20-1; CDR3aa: CSAKATGGVQPQHF; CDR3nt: TGCAGTGCCAAGGCTACAGGGGGCGTTCAGCCCCAGCATTTT
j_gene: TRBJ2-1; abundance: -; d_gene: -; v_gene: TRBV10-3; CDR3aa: CAAGEGIEQFF; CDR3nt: TGTGCCGCTGGTGAGGGGATTGAGCAGTTCTTC
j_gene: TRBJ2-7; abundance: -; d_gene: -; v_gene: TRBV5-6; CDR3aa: CASSFYLGEQYF; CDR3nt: TGTGCCAGCAGCTTCTACCTCGGCGAGCAGTACTTC
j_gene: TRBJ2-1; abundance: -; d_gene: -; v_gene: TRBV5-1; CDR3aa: CASSTGGLNEQFF; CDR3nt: TGCGCCAGCAGCACCGGGGGACTCAATGAGCAGTTCTTC
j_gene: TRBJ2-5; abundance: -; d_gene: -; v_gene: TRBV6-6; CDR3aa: CASSQLLGETQYF; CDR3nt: TGTGCCAGCAGCCAACTCTTGGGAGAGACCCAGTACTTC
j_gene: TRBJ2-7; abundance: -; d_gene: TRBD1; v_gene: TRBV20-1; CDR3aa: CSGNRGLKPYEQYF; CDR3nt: TGCAGTGGTAACAGGGGGCTAAAGCCCTACGAGCAGTACTTC
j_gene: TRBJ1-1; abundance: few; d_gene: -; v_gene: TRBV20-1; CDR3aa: CSARIGRSAEAFF; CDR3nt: TGCAGTGCCCGGATTGGAAGGTCCGCTGAAGCTTTCTTT
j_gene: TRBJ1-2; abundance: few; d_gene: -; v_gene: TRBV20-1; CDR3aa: CSASDSYGYTF; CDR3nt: TGCAGTGCTTCGGACAGCTATGGCTACACCTTC
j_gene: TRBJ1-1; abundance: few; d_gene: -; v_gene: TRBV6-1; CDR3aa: CGSVQGMNTEAFF; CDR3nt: TGTGGGTCGGTCCAGGGCATGAACACTGAAGCTTTCTTT
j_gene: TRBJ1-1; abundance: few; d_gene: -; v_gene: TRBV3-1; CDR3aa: CASSQPGKNTEAFF; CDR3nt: TGTGCCAGCAGCCAACCAGGGAAGAACACTGAAGCTTTCTTT
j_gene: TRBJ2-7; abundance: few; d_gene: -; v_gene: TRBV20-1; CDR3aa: CSAESSYIGYEQYF; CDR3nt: TGCAGTGCCGAATCTAGCTACATTGGGTACGAGCAGTACTTC
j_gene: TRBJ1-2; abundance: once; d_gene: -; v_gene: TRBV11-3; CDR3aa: CASSVRAGSNGYTF; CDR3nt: TGTGCCAGCAGCGTAAGGGCGGGGTCGAATGGCTACACCTTC
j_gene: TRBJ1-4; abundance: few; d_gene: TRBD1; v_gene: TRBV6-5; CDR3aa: CASRPGQRNEKLFF; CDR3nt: TGTGCCAGCAGGCCGGGACAGCGTAATGAAAAACTGTTTTTT
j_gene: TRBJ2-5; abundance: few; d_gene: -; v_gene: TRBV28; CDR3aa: CASKGRGSGETQYF; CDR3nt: TGTGCCAGCAAGGGGAGAGGGAGCGGAGAGACCCAGTACTTC
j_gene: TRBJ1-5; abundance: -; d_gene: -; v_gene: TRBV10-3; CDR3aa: CAISESWGDQPQHF; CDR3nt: TGTGCCATCAGTGAGTCTTGGGGGGATCAGCCCCAGCATTTT
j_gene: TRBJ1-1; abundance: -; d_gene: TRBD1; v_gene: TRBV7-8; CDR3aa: CASSLQGDLNTEAFF; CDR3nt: TGTGCCAGCAGCTTACAGGGGGATTTGAACACTGAAGCTTTCTTT
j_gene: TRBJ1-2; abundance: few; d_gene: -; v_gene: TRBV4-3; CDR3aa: CASSQGEGSHGYTF; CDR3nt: TGCGCCAGCAGCCAAGGTGAAGGGTCGCATGGCTACACCTTC
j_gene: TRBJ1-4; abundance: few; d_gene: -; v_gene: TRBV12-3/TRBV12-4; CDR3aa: CASSIILGEKLFF; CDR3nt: TGTGCCAGCAGTATCATCCTAGGTGAAAAACTGTTTTTT
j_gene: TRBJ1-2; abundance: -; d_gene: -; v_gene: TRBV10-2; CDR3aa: CASSVEIGSTQGYTF; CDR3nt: TGCGCCAGCAGTGTCGAAATCGGGTCGACTCAGGGCTACACCTTC
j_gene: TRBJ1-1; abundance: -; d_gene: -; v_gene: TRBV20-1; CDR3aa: CSARLAGVRTEAFF; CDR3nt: TGCAGTGCTAGACTGGCAGGGGTCCGCACTGAAGCTTTCTTT
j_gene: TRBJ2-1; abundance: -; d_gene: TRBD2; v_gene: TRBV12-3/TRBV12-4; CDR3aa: CASSTTSGPYSYNEQFF; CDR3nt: TGTGCCAGCAGTACGACTAGCGGGCCTTATTCCTACAATGAGCAGTTCTTC
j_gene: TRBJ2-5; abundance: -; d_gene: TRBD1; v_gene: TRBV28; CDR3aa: CASSLHTGAMTGTQYF; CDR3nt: TGTGCCAGCAGTTTACATACAGGGGCCATGACCGGGACCCAGTACTTC
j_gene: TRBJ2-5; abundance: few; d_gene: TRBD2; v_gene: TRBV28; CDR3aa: CASSLWGGTGGFQETQYF; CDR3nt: TGTGCCAGCAGTTTATGGGGGGGGACTGGCGGTTTCCAAGAGACCCAGTACTTC
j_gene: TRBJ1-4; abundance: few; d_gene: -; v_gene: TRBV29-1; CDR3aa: CSVLGRDEKLFF; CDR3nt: TGCAGCGTTCTTGGGAGGGATGAAAAACTGTTTTTT
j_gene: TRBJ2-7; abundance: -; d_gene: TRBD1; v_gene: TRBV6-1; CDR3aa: CASSEEAQGIYEQYF; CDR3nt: TGTGCCAGCAGCGAAGAGGCACAGGGGATCTACGAGCAGTACTTC
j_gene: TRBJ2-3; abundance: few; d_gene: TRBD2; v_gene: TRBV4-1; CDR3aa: CASSQDIPSGRVDTQYF; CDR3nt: TGCGCCAGCAGCCAAGATATTCCTAGCGGGAGAGTAGATACGCAGTATTTT
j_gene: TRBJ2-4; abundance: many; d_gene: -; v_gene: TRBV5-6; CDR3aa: CASSLYLENLAKNIQYF; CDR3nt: TGTGCCAGCAGCTTGTATCTGGAGAATCTAGCCAAAAACATTCAGTACTTC
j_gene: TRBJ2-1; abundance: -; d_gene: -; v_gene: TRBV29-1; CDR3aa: CSVHLRSYNEQFF; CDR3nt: TGCAGCGTTCACCTTCGCTCCTACAATGAGCAGTTCTTC